The 20 T cell receptor beta chains below were found in one sample sequenced in a study of blood T cell repertoires in COVID-19. Some clones are missing from TCRdb's copy, which holds only in-frame ones; the method was immunoSEQ multiplex PCR. The table records some 180,000 clones, approximately 79% of them present only once. The source material was PBMCs or T cells enriched from blood (not recorded which). Every receptor here comes from a woman aged 55-70 years with acute COVID-19.

The rearrangement uses TRBV5-1 and TRBJ1-5, with 8 positions matching TRBD1. Unmatched junction bases numbered 5, after V lost 2 bases and J lost 7 bases. The CDR3 totals 14 residues. CDR1 is SGHRS and CDR2 is YFSETQ in the germline V gene. As DNA, the CDR3 is TGCGCCAGCAGCTTTGGAGACAGGGGCCAGCCCCAGCATTTT. It yields the protein CASSFGDRGQPQHF.

The chain couples TRBV3-1 (or the pseudogene TRBV3-2) to TRBJ1-1; tentative D call: TRBD1 (5 bases). V was clipped by 1 base and J by 6 bases, with 15 bases between them. Germline V CDR1 and CDR2: LGHDT, YNNKEL (reference sequence). The CDR3 extends over 15 amino acids. The CDR3: CASSQVRKGRSEAFF. The CDR3, as DNA: TGTGCCAGCAGCCAAGTAAGGAAGGGGAGGTCTGAAGCTTTCTTT.

V usage is TRBV3-1 (or the pseudogene TRBV3-2) and J usage is TRBJ2-1, with 12 bases identical to TRBD2. This CDR3 region has 15 residues. Germline assignment: CDR1 LGHDT and CDR2 YNNKEL (reference sequence). V dropped 4 bases and J dropped 5; count of bases not matched to a gene: 3. The CDR3 DNA reads as TGTGCCAGCAGCCCAGGACTAGCGGGGAACAATGAGCAGTTCTTC. Protein sequence: CASSPGLAGNNEQFF.

V usage is TRBV6-2 or TRBV6-3 and J usage is TRBJ1-2; 8 nucleotides align to TRBD1. V lost 4 bases, J lost 2 bases, and 9 bases stayed unmatched. Germline-derived CDR1 and CDR2 are MNHEY and SVGEGT. The CDR3 runs to 16 residues. Here the CDR3 reads CASSSDWDRFNYGYTF. The CDR3 DNA follows: TGTGCCAGCAGTTCCGATTGGGACAGGTTCAACTATGGCTACACCTTC.

This clone occurred once. V gene TRBV2 combines with J gene TRBJ1-2, with D tentatively TRBD1 (5 bases). Germline V gene data show CDR1 as SNHLY and CDR2 as FYNNEI. V was pared by 2 bases and J by 4 bases, with 11 bases between. This CDR3 comprises 14 residues. The CDR3 loop reads CASSEHRRTYGYTF. CDR3 nucleotides: TGTGCCAGCAGTGAACACAGGAGAACCTATGGCTACACCTTC.

Comment on this clone: Other DNA sequences of this sample code for an identical CDR3. The J gene is TRBJ2-7, the V gene TRBV20-1; tentatively, D is TRBD1 (5 bases). The CDR3 sequence is 11 residues long. Per the germline V gene, CDR1 is DFQATT and CDR2 is SNEGSKA (reference sequence). Between the trimmed V and J ends, which lost 3 bases and 5 bases, there was a span of 8 bases. The CDR3: CSARSGHEQYF. The CDR3 nucleotides read TGCAGTGCTAGGTCAGGGCACGAGCAGTACTTC.

V usage is TRBV30 and J usage is TRBJ2-3; TRBD2 aligns across 8 bases. The CDR3 totals 15 residues. The ends lost 0 bases at V and 2 bases at J; junction bases unmatched: 4. The V gene's germline CDR1 is GTSNPN and CDR2 SVGIG (reference sequence). CDR3 nucleotides: TGTGCCTGGAGTGTAATGCGGGGGGTCACAGATACGCAGTATTTT. This translates into CAWSVMRGVTDTQYF.

This clone was detected ten times or more. This chain joins TRBV5-1 and TRBJ1-2; D ambiguous. The germline V and J ends were trimmed by 5 bases and 3 bases, with 17 bases remaining between them. Germline CDR1 and CDR2: SGHRS and YFSETQ. The CDR3 is 15 amino acids. CDR3 nucleotides: TGCGCCAGCAGGCTAGAGGACTCTAGCGACTATGGCTACACCTTC. It specifies CASRLEDSSDYGYTF.

This chain uses TRBV15 with TRBJ1-2; D is perhaps TRBD1 (6 bases). Trimming took 0 bases from V and 4 from J, leaving 12 bases between them. The length of the CDR3 is 15 residues. From germline, CDR1 is LNHNV and CDR2 YYDKDF (reference sequence). CDR3 DNA: TGTGCCACCAGCAGAGATAAGTTGGGGGCCTATGGCTACACCTTC. This sequence encodes CATSRDKLGAYGYTF.

The genes are TRBV11-2 and TRBJ2-7, with D unresolved. CDR3 length: 12 residues. CDR1 and CDR2 from the germline V gene are SGHAT and FQNNGV. Trimming removed 5 bases at V and 6 bases at J, with 11 bases between. The chain's CDR3 is CASSPQAVEQYV. For the CDR3, the DNA is TGTGCCAGCAGCCCCCAGGCAGTCGAGCAGTACGTC.

As to this clone: Other DNA variants within this sample encode the same CDR3. The chain combines TRBV9 with TRBJ2-3, with TRBD2 matching over 9 bases. Germline V gene lookup returns CDR1 SGDLS and CDR2 YYNGEE. The junction had 3 bases not matched to a gene; V was cut back by 2 bases and J by 2 bases. CDR3 length: 15 residues. The CDR3 DNA follows: TGTGCCAGCAGCGTTAGCGGGGGAGCCACAGATACGCAGTATTTT. Translation: CASSVSGGATDTQYF.

This chain uses TRBV5-8 with TRBJ1-3; D remains unclear. Germline assignment: CDR1 SGHTS and CDR2 YDEGEE. CDR3 length: 16 residues. V was cut by 0 bases and J by 4 bases, with 14 bases left in between. CDR3 in DNA: TGTGCCAGCAGCTTGGCCCCCGGGGTTTCCGGAAACACCATATATTTT. Translating it yields CASSLAPGVSGNTIYF.

The gene calls are TRBV3-1 (or the pseudogene TRBV3-2) and TRBJ1-4; D perhaps matches TRBD1 (5 bases). V lost 3 bases and J 0 bases, leaving 17 bases between the germline ends. Germline CDR1 is LGHDT and CDR2 is YNNKEL (reference sequence). This CDR3 spans 18 amino acids. The CDR3 is CASSQSTAQGSTNEKLFF. The DNA of the CDR3 is TGTGCCAGCAGCCAGTCAACGGCGCAGGGATCAACTAATGAAAAACTGTTTTTT.

The CDR3 DNA sequence: TGTGCCACCACCGACCAGGGGGGAGATACGCAGTATTTT. As protein: CATTDQGGDTQYF. This rearrangement joins TRBV24-1 to TRBJ2-3; a possible D gene is TRBD1 (7 bases). The V gene lost 8 bases and the J gene lost 5 bases, with 13 bases spanning the gap. Germline assignment: CDR1 KGHDR and CDR2 SFDVKD. CDR3 length: 13 residues.

V usage is TRBV6-2 or TRBV6-3 and J usage is TRBJ1-5, with 9 bases lining up with TRBD1. The CDR3 consists of 16 residues. With 2 bases clipped from V and 7 bases from J, the junction kept 9 bases outside the gene matches. CDR1 is MNHEY, CDR2 SVGEGT, per germline. CDR3: CASSYPLTGGYQPQHF. As DNA, the CDR3 is TGTGCCAGCAGTTACCCCCTCACAGGGGGCTACCAGCCCCAGCATTTT.

The chain has TRBV18 and TRBJ2-5; 9 bases line up with TRBD1. This CDR3 region has 13 residues. From germline, CDR1 is KGHSH and CDR2 LQKENI. Trimming cost V 4 bases and J 4 bases; bases outside gene matches: 1. The CDR3 DNA reads TGTGCCAGCTCACAGGGACAGGGAGAGACCCAGTACTTC. Translation gives CASSQGQGETQYF.

The rearrangement links TRBV7-6 to TRBJ2-7; 16 nucleotides align to TRBD2. Trimming at V came to 5 bases and at J to 2 bases, leaving 0 bases not matched to a gene. CDR3 length: 15 residues. The V gene's germline CDR1 is SGHVS and CDR2 FNYEAQ. The CDR3 loop reads CASSGTSGRAYEQYF. The CDR3 DNA is TGTGCCAGCAGCGGGACTAGCGGGAGGGCCTACGAGCAGTACTTC.

The chain uses TRBV6-1 and TRBJ1-2, with TRBD1 matching 8 bases. Germline trimming cut 5 bases from V and 2 bases from J; bases unmatched to any gene: 7. Germline V CDR1 and CDR2: MNHNS, SASEGT. The CDR3 contains 15 residues. CDR3 nucleotide sequence: TGTGCCAGCAGTCCGACAGGGGCAGTAAACTATGGCTACACCTTC. Its translation: CASSPTGAVNYGYTF.

This chain connects TRBV7-9 to TRBJ1-3, with a tentative D call TRBD1 (5 bases). The germline V and J ends were trimmed by 11 bases and 5 bases, with 22 bases remaining between them. The germline V gene encodes CDR1 SEHNR and CDR2 FQNEAQ (reference sequence). The CDR3 loop spans 15 amino acids. The CDR3 sequence: CAGRSGHSSRNTIYF. In DNA, the CDR3 is TGTGCCGGAAGGTCAGGACACTCTTCTCGAAACACCATATATTTT.

This clone came up once. CDR3 loop: CATSGYRDSQPQHF. CDR3 in DNA: TGTGCCACCAGCGGATACAGGGATAGTCAGCCCCAGCATTTT. This chain links TRBV15 with TRBJ1-5, with TRBD1 as a possible D gene (6 bases). Trimming took 5 bases from V and 6 from J, leaving 14 bases between them. There are 14 residues in the CDR3. Looked up from germline, CDR1 is LNHNV and CDR2 is YYDKDF (reference sequence).